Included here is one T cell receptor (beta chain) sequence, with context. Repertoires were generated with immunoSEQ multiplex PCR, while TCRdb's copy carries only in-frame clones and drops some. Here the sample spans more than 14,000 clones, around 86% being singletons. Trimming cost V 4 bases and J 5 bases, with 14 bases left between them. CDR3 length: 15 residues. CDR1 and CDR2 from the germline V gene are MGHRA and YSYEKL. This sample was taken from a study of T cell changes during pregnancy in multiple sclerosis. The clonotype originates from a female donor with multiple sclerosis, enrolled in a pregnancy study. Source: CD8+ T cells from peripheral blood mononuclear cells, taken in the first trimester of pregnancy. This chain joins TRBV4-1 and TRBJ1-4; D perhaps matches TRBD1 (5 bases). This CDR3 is CASSPARQRNEKLFF. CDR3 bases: TGCGCCAGCAGCCCGGCACGACAGAGAAATGAAAAACTGTTTTTT.